This TCR beta chain was recorded in a study of blood T cell repertoires in COVID-19. Study overall: Whether acute or convalescent, the COVID-19 samples came from the United States, Italy and Spain. Sample material is recorded as cDNA or gDNA derived from T cells, B-cell-depleted T cells, or PBMCs.

Trimming took 5 bases from V and 5 from J, leaving 13 bases between them. The CDR3 totals 14 residues. From germline, CDR1 is MNHEY and CDR2 SVGAGI. Source study methods: Reference gene primer amplification yielded estimated nucleated cell counts. The assay was immunoSEQ multiplex PCR, and TCRdb's table has in-frame clones only and misses some. D and trimming come from the DNA, and the V and J calls and clone size come from that table. Among about 200,000 clones, approximately 88% were seen once, and the ten largest hold around 25%. Sequenced: peripheral blood. The clonotype comes from a middle-aged man with acute or convalescent COVID-19. The chain recombines TRBV6-5 with TRBJ1-5; D is perhaps TRBD1 (5 bases). CDR3 sequence (DNA): TGTGCCAGCAGTCACGAACGGACATATCAGCCCCAGCATTTT. Translated, it gives CASSHERTYQPQHF.